The clone carrying this T cell receptor beta chain was found once. This CDR3 contains 14 residues. Per the germline V gene, CDR1 is MNHEY and CDR2 is SMNVEV (reference sequence). V lost 6 bases and J lost 5; bases outside the gene matches: 9. The data originate from a study of blood T cell repertoires in COVID-19. Background on the study: The analysed material was cDNA or gDNA that came from T cells, B-cell-depleted T cells, or PBMCs.

Per the original methods: Scientists estimated how many nucleated cells there were by amplifying reference gene primers. Assay: immunoSEQ multiplex PCR; the TCRdb copy retains only in-frame clones and omits some. D and trimming were read from the DNA, whereas the V and J calls and clone size are those reported in that table. The sample yields 350,000 to 400,000 clones, 90% seen once. Sequencing was carried out using peripheral blood. The chain uses TRBV27 and TRBJ2-7; TRBD2 aligns across 8 bases. The TCR comes from a man younger than 35 with active or convalescent COVID-19. CDR3 in DNA: TGTGCCAGCAGCCCGGGAGGGGGTGTCCACGAGCAGTACTTC. Translated, it gives CASSPGGGVHEQYF.